The sequence of this T cell receptor beta chain was determined in a study of control samples from healthy donors and cancer patients. Here immunoSEQ multiplex PCR was the method, and the copy in TCRdb shows in-frame clones only, minus some. The sample records 76,000 or so clones, roughly nine tenths being singletons. Losses at the gene ends were 6 bases for V and 7 bases for J; bases not matched to a gene: 11. The CDR3 consists of 15 residues. CDR1 and CDR2 from the germline V gene are MNHEY and SMNVEV (reference sequence). Sequenced sample: PBMCs. The clonotype comes from a woman aged 45-59 years with colorectal cancer. The rearrangement links TRBV27 to TRBJ2-1; TRBD2 aligns across 8 bases. CDR3 protein: CASSGSGGLQNEQFF. CDR3 sequence (DNA): TGTGCCAGCAGCGGATCGGGGGGGCTTCAGAATGAGCAGTTCTTC.